The source of this T cell receptor beta chain is a study of response to subunit inactivated influenza vaccine. Study-wide results and limits: After each seasonal influenza vaccination, few new T cells are recruited, the authors suggested.

To note about this clonotype: Its specificity is unknown.

V lost 4 bases, J lost 8 bases, and 15 bases lay in between. The CDR3 extends over 13 amino acids. Germline V gene lookup returns CDR1 SGHRS and CDR2 YFSETQ. MiXCR, applied by TCRdb to the RT-PCR reads, yields one record per CDR3 protein. The table shows fewer than 550,000 distinct CDR3 sequences, with about 25% occurring only once. The gene calls are TRBV5-1 and TRBJ1-2; tentative D call: TRBD1 (5 bases). The sequence derives from a man in his fifties who received an inactivated influenza vaccine. This material consisted of CD4+ T cells sorted from PBMCs, taken less than 6 days after vaccination. CDR3 region: CASSNKSRVGYTF. For the CDR3, the DNA is TGCGCCAGCAGCAACAAGAGCAGGGTAGGCTACACCTTC.